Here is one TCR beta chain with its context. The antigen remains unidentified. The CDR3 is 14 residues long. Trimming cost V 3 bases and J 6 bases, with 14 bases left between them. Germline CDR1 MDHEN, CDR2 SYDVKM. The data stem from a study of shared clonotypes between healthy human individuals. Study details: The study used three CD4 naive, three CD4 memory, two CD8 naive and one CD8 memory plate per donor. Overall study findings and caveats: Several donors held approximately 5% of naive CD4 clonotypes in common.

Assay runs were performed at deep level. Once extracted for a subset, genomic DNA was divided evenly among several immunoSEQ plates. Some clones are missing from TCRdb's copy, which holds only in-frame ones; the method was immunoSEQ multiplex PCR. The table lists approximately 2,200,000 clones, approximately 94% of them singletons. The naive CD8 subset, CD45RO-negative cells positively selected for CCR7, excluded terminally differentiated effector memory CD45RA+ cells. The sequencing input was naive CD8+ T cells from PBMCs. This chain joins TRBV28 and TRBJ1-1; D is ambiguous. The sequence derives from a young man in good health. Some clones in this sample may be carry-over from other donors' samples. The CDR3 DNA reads TGTGCCAGCAGTTTCGCTGAAGGTGTCGCTGAAGCTTTCTTT. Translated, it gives CASSFAEGVAEAFF.